This T cell receptor beta chain was sequenced during a study of early T cells in non-severe SARS-CoV-2 infection. This clonotype was recorded a few times. TCRdb redid the calling of the 5' RACE reads with MiXCR, one entry per CDR3 protein. The top ten hold over 5% of the sample, which has tens of thousands of distinct CDR3 sequences, 10% seen once. With 0 bases removed from V and 7 bases from J, the gap between germline ends came to 14 bases. CDR1 and CDR2 (germline): SGHRS, YFSETQ. This CDR3 region has 16 residues. V is TRBV5-1 and J is TRBJ1-6; D possibly corresponds to TRBD1 (6 bases). Specimen: whole blood. The receptor's source is an adult who was a healthcare worker with PCR-confirmed SARS-CoV-2 infection or an uninfected control (not recorded which). CDR3 sequence (DNA): TGCGCCAGCAGCTTGGCCCAGGACAGCGGGAATTCACCCCTCCACTTT. Protein: CASSLAQDSGNSPLHF.